This is a list of T cell receptor beta chains from one sample in a study of blood T cells in healthy people across ages. TCRdb independently ran MiXCR on the 5' RACE reads; one entry per CDR3 protein. The table lists hundreds of thousands of distinct CDR3 sequences, around 25% of them singletons. Separately, the same data were catalogued under a study of T cells of mothers and their children.

What was sequenced was blood. The receptors derive from a boy aged 5 to 17 in good health. Each CDR3 is given with its conserved first and last residue. A D gene is named only where the DNA matches it firmly. The size entry is marked missing in some rows and otherwise reads once, few, many or a size class.

V gene: TRBV5-1
J gene: TRBJ1-1
D gene: -
clone size: -
CDR3 protein: CASSWSWRTGLSNTEAFF
CDR3 DNA: TGCGCCAGCAGTTGGTCTTGGAGGACGGGCCTCTCGAACACTGAAGCTTTCTTT

V gene: TRBV28
J gene: TRBJ2-7
D gene: -
clone size: -
CDR3 protein: CASSLNDYEQYF
CDR3 DNA: TGTGCCAGCAGCCTGAATGACTACGAGCAGTACTTC

V gene: TRBV4-1
J gene: TRBJ2-7
D gene: -
clone size: -
CDR3 protein: CASSHQDGGPYEQYF
CDR3 DNA: TGCGCCAGCAGCCACCAGGACGGAGGCCCCTACGAGCAGTACTTC

V gene: TRBV5-5
J gene: TRBJ2-4
D gene: -
clone size: -
CDR3 protein: CASSSLVAPLNIQYF
CDR3 DNA: TGTGCCAGCAGCTCCCTAGTGGCCCCACTAAACATTCAGTACTTC

V gene: TRBV7-9
J gene: TRBJ2-1
D gene: TRBD2
clone size: few
CDR3 protein: CAGSLRGGRAHNEQFF
CDR3 DNA: TGTGCCGGCAGCTTACGTGGCGGGAGGGCCCACAATGAGCAGTTCTTC

V gene: TRBV5-1
J gene: TRBJ2-1
D gene: -
clone size: -
CDR3 protein: CASNPDYSSSSYNEQFF
CDR3 DNA: TGCGCCAGCAACCCGGACTATTCTTCGAGCTCCTACAATGAGCAGTTCTTC

V gene: TRBV6-6
J gene: TRBJ1-1
D gene: -
clone size: few
CDR3 protein: CASSSGGTFTEAFF
CDR3 DNA: TGTGCCAGCAGTTCGGGAGGGACGTTTACTGAAGCTTTCTTT

V gene: TRBV29-1
J gene: TRBJ2-5
D gene: -
clone size: -
CDR3 protein: CSVSLVFQEETQYF
CDR3 DNA: TGCAGCGTTTCGTTGGTTTTTCAAGAAGAGACCCAGTACTTC

V gene: TRBV29-1
J gene: TRBJ2-7
D gene: -
clone size: -
CDR3 protein: CSVIWGVRPYEQYF
CDR3 DNA: TGCAGCGTTATTTGGGGGGTGCGCCCCTACGAGCAGTACTTC

V gene: TRBV9
J gene: TRBJ2-1
D gene: -
clone size: -
CDR3 protein: CASSVEDYNEQFF
CDR3 DNA: TGTGCCAGCAGTGTGGAGGACTACAATGAGCAGTTCTTC

V gene: TRBV6-1
J gene: TRBJ1-6
D gene: -
clone size: few
CDR3 protein: CASCLGSDGYNSPLHF
CDR3 DNA: TGTGCCAGTTGTCTGGGGTCAGATGGATATAATTCACCCCTCCACTTT

V gene: TRBV12-3/TRBV12-4
J gene: TRBJ2-4
D gene: -
clone size: -
CDR3 protein: CASSSVAPDIQYF
CDR3 DNA: TGTGCCAGCAGTTCAGTAGCGCCAGACATTCAGTACTTC

V gene: TRBV20-1
J gene: TRBJ2-7
D gene: TRBD2
clone size: few
CDR3 protein: CSARTWTSGSYEQYF
CDR3 DNA: TGCAGTGCTAGAACATGGACTAGCGGTTCCTACGAGCAGTACTTC

V gene: TRBV4-2
J gene: TRBJ1-2
D gene: TRBD1
clone size: few
CDR3 protein: CASSQESKGAGGEIYGYTF
CDR3 DNA: TGTGCCAGCAGCCAAGAGTCCAAGGGCGCAGGGGGCGAGATCTATGGCTACACCTTC

V gene: TRBV6-5
J gene: TRBJ2-7
D gene: TRBD1
clone size: -
CDR3 protein: CASSRTKGQGGHEQYF
CDR3 DNA: TGTGCCAGCAGCCGAACCAAGGGACAGGGTGGCCACGAGCAGTACTTC

V gene: TRBV5-1
J gene: TRBJ2-5
D gene: TRBD2
clone size: -
CDR3 protein: CASSLRLAGGTYETQYF
CDR3 DNA: TGCGCCAGCAGCTTGCGACTAGCGGGTGGGACGTACGAGACCCAGTACTTC

V gene: TRBV5-1
J gene: TRBJ1-3
D gene: TRBD1
clone size: -
CDR3 protein: CASRNRQGPSSRNTIYF
CDR3 DNA: TGCGCCAGTAGAAACCGACAGGGGCCGAGCTCTAGAAACACCATATATTTT

V gene: TRBV12-5
J gene: TRBJ2-3
D gene: -
clone size: -
CDR3 protein: CASGLATRTDTQYF
CDR3 DNA: TGTGCTAGTGGTTTGGCCACCCGCACAGATACGCAGTATTTT

V gene: TRBV7-2
J gene: TRBJ1-2
D gene: TRBD1
clone size: few
CDR3 protein: CASSPYHPGGRGSNYGYTF
CDR3 DNA: TGTGCCAGCAGCCCGTACCACCCAGGGGGGAGGGGCTCAAACTATGGCTACACCTTC

V gene: TRBV10-3
J gene: TRBJ2-1
D gene: -
clone size: few
CDR3 protein: CAISVEDNEQFF
CDR3 DNA: TGTGCCATCAGTGTCGAGGACAATGAGCAGTTCTTC

V gene: TRBV28
J gene: TRBJ2-3
D gene: TRBD2
clone size: few
CDR3 protein: CASSPGTSGSGDTQYF
CDR3 DNA: TGTGCCAGCAGTCCCGGGACTAGCGGGAGTGGCGATACGCAGTATTTT